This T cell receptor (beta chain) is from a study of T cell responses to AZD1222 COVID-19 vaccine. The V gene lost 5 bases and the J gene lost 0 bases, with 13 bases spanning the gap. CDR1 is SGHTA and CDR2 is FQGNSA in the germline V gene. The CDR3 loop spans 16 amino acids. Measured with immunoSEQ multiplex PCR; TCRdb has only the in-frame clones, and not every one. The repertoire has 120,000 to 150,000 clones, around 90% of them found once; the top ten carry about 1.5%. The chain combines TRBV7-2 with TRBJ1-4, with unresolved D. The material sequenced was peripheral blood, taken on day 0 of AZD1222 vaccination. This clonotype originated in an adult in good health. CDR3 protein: CASSLTTPSTNEKLFF. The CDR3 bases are TGTGCCAGCAGCCTCACGACGCCTTCAACTAATGAAAAACTGTTTTTT.